This T cell receptor (beta chain) was found in a study of blood T cell repertoires in COVID-19. Original methodology: Reference gene primer amplification yielded estimated nucleated cell counts. Data came from immunoSEQ multiplex PCR; TCRdb stores just in-frame clones and leaves some out. V, J and clone size reflect that table, while D and trimming were determined from the DNA. Among about 36,000 clones listed, more than 70% were seen once. The length of the CDR3 is 14 residues. The junction had 4 bases not matched to a gene; V was cut back by 3 bases and J by 6 bases. Looked up from germline, CDR1 is SGHKS and CDR2 is YYEKEE (reference sequence).

This sequence originates from a man in his sixties with acute or convalescent COVID-19. The chain couples TRBV5-5 to TRBJ1-2; 11 positions match TRBD1. Sequencing was done on a sample of peripheral blood. The CDR3 loop reads CASSSDRGRNGYTF. The CDR3 coding sequence is TGTGCCAGCAGCTCGGACAGGGGGCGGAATGGCTACACCTTC.